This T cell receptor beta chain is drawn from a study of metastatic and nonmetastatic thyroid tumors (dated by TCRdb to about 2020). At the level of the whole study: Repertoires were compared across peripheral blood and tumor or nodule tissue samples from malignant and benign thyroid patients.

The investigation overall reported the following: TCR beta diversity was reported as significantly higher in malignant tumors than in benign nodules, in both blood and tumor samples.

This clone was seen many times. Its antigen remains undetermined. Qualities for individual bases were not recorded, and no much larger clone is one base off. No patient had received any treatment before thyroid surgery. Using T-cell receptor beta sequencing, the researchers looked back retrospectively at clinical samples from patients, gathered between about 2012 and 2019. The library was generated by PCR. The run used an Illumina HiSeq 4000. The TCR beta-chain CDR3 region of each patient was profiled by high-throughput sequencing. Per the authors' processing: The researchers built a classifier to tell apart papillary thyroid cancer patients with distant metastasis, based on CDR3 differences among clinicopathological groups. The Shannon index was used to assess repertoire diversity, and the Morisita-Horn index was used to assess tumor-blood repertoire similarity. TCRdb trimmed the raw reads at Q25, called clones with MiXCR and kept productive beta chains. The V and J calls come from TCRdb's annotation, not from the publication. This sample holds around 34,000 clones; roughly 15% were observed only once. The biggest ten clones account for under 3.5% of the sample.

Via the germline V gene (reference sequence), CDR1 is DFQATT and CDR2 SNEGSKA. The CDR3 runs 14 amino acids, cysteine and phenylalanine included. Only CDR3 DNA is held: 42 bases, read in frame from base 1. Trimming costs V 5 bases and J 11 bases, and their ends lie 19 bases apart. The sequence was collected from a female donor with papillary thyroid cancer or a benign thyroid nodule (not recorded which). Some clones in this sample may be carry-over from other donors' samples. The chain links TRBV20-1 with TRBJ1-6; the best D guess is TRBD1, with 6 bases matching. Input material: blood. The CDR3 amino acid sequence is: CSALTGTTGAPLHF. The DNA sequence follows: TGCAGTGCTCTAACCGGGACAACGGGGGCACCCCTCCACTTT.